This T cell receptor (beta chain) stems from a study of blood T cell repertoires in COVID-19. Looking at the study overall: From the United States, Italy and Spain came samples of acute and convalescent COVID-19.

Method: immunoSEQ multiplex PCR; TCRdb's copy keeps in-frame clones and lacks some. The data hold fewer than 30,000 clones, with about 92% observed a single time. The V and J ends lost 6 bases and 6 bases, in that order; junction bases with no gene match: 4. The CDR3 consists of 12 residues. Germline V CDR1 and CDR2: SGHAT, FQNNGV. The TCR originated in a human donor in a cohort sampled during active COVID-19. The V gene is TRBV11-2, the J gene TRBJ1-2, with 7 bases matching TRBD1. The sample consisted of peripheral blood. In DNA, the CDR3 is TGTGCCAGCAGATACAGGGGAAATGGCTACACCTTC. Protein sequence: CASRYRGNGYTF.